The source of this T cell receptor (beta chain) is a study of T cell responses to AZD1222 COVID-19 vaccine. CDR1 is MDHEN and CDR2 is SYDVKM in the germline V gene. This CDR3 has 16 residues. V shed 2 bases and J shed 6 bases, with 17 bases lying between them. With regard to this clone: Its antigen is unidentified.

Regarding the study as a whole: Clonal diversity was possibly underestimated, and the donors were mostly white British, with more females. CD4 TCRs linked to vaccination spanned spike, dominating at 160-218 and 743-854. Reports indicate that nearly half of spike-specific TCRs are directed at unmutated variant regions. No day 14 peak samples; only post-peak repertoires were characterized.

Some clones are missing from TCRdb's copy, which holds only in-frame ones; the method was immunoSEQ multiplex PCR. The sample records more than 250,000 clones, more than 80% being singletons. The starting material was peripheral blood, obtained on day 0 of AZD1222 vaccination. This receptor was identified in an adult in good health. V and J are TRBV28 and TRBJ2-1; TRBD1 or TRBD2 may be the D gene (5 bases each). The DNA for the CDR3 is TGTGCCAGCAGTTTACCCACGGGGCGACGGGGCAATGAGCAGTTCTTC. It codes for CASSLPTGRRGNEQFF.